This is a list of T cell receptor beta chains from one sample in a study of blood T cell repertoires in COVID-19. Method: immunoSEQ multiplex PCR; TCRdb's copy keeps in-frame clones and lacks some. Among around 100,000 clones listed, about nine tenths were seen once. The specimen was peripheral blood. These receptor sequences come from a man aged 50 to 59 with active COVID-19. Both conserved end residues are part of each CDR3. D genes are given only for firm matches. The size field is filled for only some rows; it gives once, few, many or a size class.

>TRBV4-1|NA|TRBD1|TRBJ1-3
CASSQRQGNSGNTIYF
TGCGCCAGCAGCCAGAGACAGGGGAACTCTGGAAACACCATATATTTT
>TRBV5-1|NA|TRBD2|TRBJ2-1
CASRRTSGSSYNEQFF
TGCGCCAGCAGGCGGACTAGCGGGAGCTCCTACAATGAGCAGTTCTTC
>TRBV5-4|NA|NA|TRBJ1-2
CASSPTLLGATGYTF
TGTGCCAGCAGCCCCACATTGCTGGGGGCGACGGGCTACACCTTC
>TRBV18|NA|NA|TRBJ2-7
CASSKQEFMKEGPYEQYF
TGTGCCAGTTCTAAACAGGAATTCATGAAGGAGGGCCCCTACGAGCAGTACTTC
>TRBV5-5|NA|TRBD2|TRBJ2-1
CASSRTSGTYNEQFF
TGTGCCAGCAGCCGAACTAGCGGGACGTACAATGAGCAGTTCTTC
>TRBV27|NA|NA|TRBJ1-1
CASSPGYRVEAFF
TGTGCCAGCAGTCCCGGCTACAGGGTAGAAGCTTTCTTT
>TRBV6-6|NA|NA|TRBJ1-2
CASGAGFNYGYTF
TGTGCCAGTGGGGCAGGCTTTAACTATGGCTACACCTTC
>TRBV6-5|NA|NA|TRBJ1-5
CASSDEGGSNQPQHF
TGTGCCAGCAGCGATGAAGGAGGTTCCAATCAGCCCCAGCATTTT
>TRBV7-2|NA|NA|TRBJ1-5
CASSPRGEGNQPQHF
TGTGCCAGCAGCCCACGGGGGGAGGGTAATCAGCCCCAGCATTTT
>TRBV6-4|NA|NA|TRBJ2-1
CASSDRAGRLNEQFF
TGTGCCAGCAGTGACAGGGCGGGAAGATTAAATGAGCAGTTCTTC
>TRBV2|NA|TRBD2|TRBJ2-6
CASSPTSLGLSGANVLTF
TGTGCCAGCAGTCCGACTAGCTTGGGGCTCTCTGGGGCCAACGTCCTGACTTTC
>TRBV9|NA|NA|TRBJ2-5
CASSPRAAGIETQYF
TGTGCCAGCAGCCCAAGGGCGGCAGGGATAGAGACCCAGTACTTC
>TRBV9|NA|NA|TRBJ2-7
CASSVATPGGEQYF
TGTGCCAGCAGCGTAGCAACTCCCGGCGGCGAGCAGTACTTC
>TRBV4-2|NA|TRBD1|TRBJ2-1
CASSQGPRGQGSYNEQFF
TGTGCCAGCAGCCAAGGTCCCCGGGGACAGGGTTCCTACAATGAGCAGTTCTTC
>TRBV6-5|NA|TRBD1|TRBJ1-2
CASSSTGEGYTF
TGTGCCAGCAGTTCGACAGGGGAAGGCTACACCTTC
>TRBV3-1/TRBV3-2|NA|NA|TRBJ1-6
CASRPQIGAADSPLHF
TGTGCCAGCAGACCGCAAATTGGGGCGGCGGATTCACCCCTCCACTTT
>TRBV29-1|once|NA|TRBJ2-1
CSVAPGVGDEQFF
TGCAGCGTTGCTCCGGGAGTGGGCGATGAGCAGTTCTTC
>TRBV19|once|TRBD1|TRBJ1-2
CASTFLTGSNGYTF
TGTGCCAGTACTTTTCTGACAGGGTCTAATGGCTACACCTTC
>TRBV7-2|NA|NA|TRBJ2-3
CASSLDYGPGGKYF
TGTGCCAGCAGCTTAGACTACGGGCCTGGGGGGAAGTATTTT
>TRBV10-2|NA|NA|TRBJ2-6
CASSATGTGANVLTF
TGCGCCAGCAGCGCCACAGGGACTGGGGCCAACGTCCTGACTTTC
>TRBV9|NA|NA|TRBJ2-5
CASSVRGNRQETQYF
TGTGCCAGCAGCGTTAGGGGAAACAGACAAGAGACCCAGTACTTC
>TRBV5-1|NA|NA|TRBJ2-5
CASSLEQDQETQYF
TGCGCCAGCAGCTTGGAACAGGACCAAGAGACCCAGTACTTC
>TRBV4-2|few|NA|TRBJ2-1
CASSQGSYNEQFF
TGTGCCAGCAGCCAAGGCAGTTACAATGAGCAGTTCTTC
>TRBV11-2|NA|TRBD1|TRBJ1-1
CASSLGGAVAFF
TGTGCCAGCAGCCTAGGGGGCGCGGTGGCTTTCTTT
>TRBV11-2|NA|NA|TRBJ1-6
CASSPRPGNSPLHF
TGTGCCAGCAGCCCTCGGCCCGGGAATTCACCCCTCCACTTT
>TRBV18|NA|NA|TRBJ2-1
CASSFSYRVNEQFF
TGTGCCAGCTCATTTTCATACAGGGTTAATGAGCAGTTCTTC
>TRBV6-5|NA|TRBD2|TRBJ2-5
CASSPSGRGETQYF
TGTGCCAGCAGCCCGAGCGGGAGAGGAGAGACCCAGTACTTC
>TRBV7-2|NA|NA|TRBJ2-1
CASSLDLGTASYNEQFF
TGTGCCAGCAGCTTAGATTTGGGCACAGCCTCCTACAATGAGCAGTTCTTC
>TRBV6-2/TRBV6-3|once|TRBD1|TRBJ1-1
CASSPGQGVGTEAFF
TGTGCCAGCAGTCCGGGACAGGGGGTGGGCACTGAAGCTTTCTTT
>TRBV7-9|NA|NA|TRBJ2-2
CASSLAGVANTGELFF
TGTGCCAGCAGCTTAGCAGGGGTTGCCAACACCGGGGAGCTGTTTTTT
>TRBV11-2|NA|NA|TRBJ2-3
CASSFTYSRGDTQYF
TGTGCCAGCAGCTTCACATATTCTCGGGGGGATACGCAGTATTTT
>TRBV5-1|NA|TRBD1|TRBJ1-1
CASRILTGGGDTEAFF
TGCGCCAGCAGGATCCTTACAGGGGGCGGGGACACTGAAGCTTTCTTT
>TRBV4-1|NA|NA|TRBJ1-3
CASSQEANPRGNTIYF
TGCGCCAGCAGCCAAGAAGCCAACCCGCGGGGAAACACCATATATTTT
>TRBV3-1/TRBV3-2|few|TRBD1|TRBJ1-2
CASSRGTGESNYGYTF
TGTGCCAGCAGCCGGGGGACAGGGGAAAGTAACTATGGCTACACCTTC
>TRBV6-6|once|TRBD1|TRBJ2-2
CASSWGQGAGELFF
TGTGCCAGCAGTTGGGGACAGGGGGCGGGGGAGCTGTTTTTT
>TRBV7-9|NA|NA|TRBJ2-1
CASSSTLPRGGTYNEQFF
TGTGCCAGCAGCTCTACTCTTCCACGAGGAGGAACCTACAATGAGCAGTTCTTC
>TRBV5-1|few|NA|TRBJ1-1
CASLPSGYGVNTEAFF
TGCGCCAGCCTCCCCTCGGGGTATGGGGTGAACACTGAAGCTTTCTTT
>TRBV6-1|NA|NA|TRBJ1-5
CASSEAISERSNQPQHF
TGTGCCAGCAGTGAAGCGATTTCGGAGAGGAGCAATCAGCCCCAGCATTTT
>TRBV27|NA|TRBD2|TRBJ2-3
CASSLPWTSGPGTQYF
TGTGCCAGCAGTTTGCCCTGGACTAGCGGACCCGGTACGCAGTATTTT
>TRBV30|NA|TRBD1|TRBJ1-4
CAWSGGQGSNEKLFF
TGTGCCTGGAGTGGAGGACAGGGATCTAATGAAAAACTGTTTTTT
>TRBV18|NA|NA|TRBJ2-5
CASSPPAARETQYF
TGTGCCAGCTCACCACCCGCGGCGCGGGAGACCCAGTACTTC
>TRBV6-6|NA|TRBD2|TRBJ2-4
CASSRSGALAKNIQYF
TGTGCCAGCAGCCGTAGCGGGGCGTTAGCCAAAAACATTCAGTACTTC
>TRBV11-3|NA|TRBD2|TRBJ2-3
CASCTSGSTDTQYF
TGTGCCAGCTGCACTAGCGGGAGCACAGATACGCAGTATTTT
>TRBV6-6|NA|NA|TRBJ2-3
CASSYSAGTQYF
TGTGCCAGCAGTTACTCGGCTGGTACGCAGTATTTT
>TRBV5-1|NA|TRBD1|TRBJ1-4
CASSLQGQNEKLFF
TGCGCCAGCAGCTTGCAGGGACAGAACGAAAAACTGTTTTTT
>TRBV24-1|NA|TRBD1|TRBJ1-5
CATSDSGTGGNQPQHF
TGTGCCACCAGTGATTCGGGGACAGGGGGCAATCAGCCCCAGCATTTT
>TRBV29-1|NA|NA|TRBJ2-1
CSVESYNEQFF
TGCAGCGTTGAGTCGTACAATGAGCAGTTCTTC
>TRBV7-9|NA|TRBD2|TRBJ2-1
CASSLGMTGGRNEQFF
TGTGCCAGCAGCTTAGGGATGACGGGGGGGCGCAATGAGCAGTTCTTC
>TRBV7-8|NA|NA|TRBJ1-1
CASSLVAPAAEAFF
TGTGCCAGCAGCTTAGTCGCTCCAGCGGCTGAAGCTTTCTTT